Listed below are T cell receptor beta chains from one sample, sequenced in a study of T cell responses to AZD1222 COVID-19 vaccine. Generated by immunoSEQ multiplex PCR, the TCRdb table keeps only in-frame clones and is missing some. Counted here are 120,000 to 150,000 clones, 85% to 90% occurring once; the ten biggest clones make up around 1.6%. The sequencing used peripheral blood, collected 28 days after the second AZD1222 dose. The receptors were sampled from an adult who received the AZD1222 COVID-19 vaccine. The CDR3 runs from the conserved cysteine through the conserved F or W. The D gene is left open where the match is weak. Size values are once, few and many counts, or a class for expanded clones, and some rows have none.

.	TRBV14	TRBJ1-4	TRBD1	TGTGCCAGCAGTCTTTTACAGGGGGTTTCAGAAAAACTGTTTTTT	CASSLLQGVSEKLFF
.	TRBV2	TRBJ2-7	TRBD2	TGTGCCAGCAGGTTAGCGGGGAAAACCTACGAGCAGTACTTC	CASRLAGKTYEQYF
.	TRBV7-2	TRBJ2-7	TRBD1	TGTGCCAGCAGCTTAGGACCCAGGGGACAGGGGGCGCACTACGAGCAGTACTTC	CASSLGPRGQGAHYEQYF
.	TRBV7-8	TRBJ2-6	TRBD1	TGTGCCAGCACCGCGGACAGGTTCTCTGGGGCCAACGTCCTGACTTTC	CASTADRFSGANVLTF
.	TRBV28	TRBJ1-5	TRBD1	TGTGCCAGCAGTTCGACAGGGTTGAACAATCAGCCCCAGCATTTT	CASSSTGLNNQPQHF
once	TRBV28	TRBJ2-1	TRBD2	TGTGCCAGCAGCCAGACTAGCGGGAGTTCATGGTTCTTC	CASSQTSGSSWFF
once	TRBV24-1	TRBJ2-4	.	TGTGCCACCAGTGATGGGCAACCCGCCAAAAACATTCAGTACTTC	CATSDGQPAKNIQYF
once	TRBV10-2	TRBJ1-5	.	TGCGCCAGCAAAAGGGAAGGGGGAGCGGGGCAGCCCCAGCATTTT	CASKREGGAGQPQHF
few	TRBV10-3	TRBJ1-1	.	TGTGCCATCAGTCCTATTATCCGGACTGAAGCTTTCTTT	CAISPIIRTEAFF
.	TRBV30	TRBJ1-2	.	TGTGCCTGGTGGGGATTTGCCGGCTACACCTTC	CAWWGFAGYTF
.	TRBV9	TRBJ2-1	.	TGTGCCAGCAGCGTTGACCCTAGGGGGAATGAGCAGTTCTTC	CASSVDPRGNEQFF
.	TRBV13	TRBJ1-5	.	TGTGCCAGCAGCCGGACTGGGGATCAGCCCCAGCATTTT	CASSRTGDQPQHF
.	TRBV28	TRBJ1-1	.	TGTGCCAGCAGTTTATACTGGGTTGACACTGAAGCTTTCTTT	CASSLYWVDTEAFF
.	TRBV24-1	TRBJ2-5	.	TGTGCCACCAGTGATTTTGAGGAGACCCAGTACTTC	CATSDFEETQYF
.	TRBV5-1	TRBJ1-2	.	TGCGCCAGCAGCCAGGACGGCCAGTTGAAAATCACCTTC	CASSQDGQLKITF
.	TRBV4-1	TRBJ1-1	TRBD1	TGCGCCAGCAGCCCGCCGACAGGGGGCGCGAACACTGAAGCTTTCTTT	CASSPPTGGANTEAFF
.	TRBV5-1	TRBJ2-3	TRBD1	TGCGCCAGCAGCCAAAAGACAGGGGGCGCAGATACGCAGTATTTT	CASSQKTGGADTQYF
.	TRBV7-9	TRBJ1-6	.	TGTGCCAGCAGCTTAGCAGGGACTTCACCCCTCCACTTT	CASSLAGTSPLHF
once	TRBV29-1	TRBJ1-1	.	TGCAGCGTTTATTCTGGGCGCACTGAAGCTTTCTTT	CSVYSGRTEAFF
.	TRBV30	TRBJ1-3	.	TGTGCCTGGAGGGACAGCGATAGTTCTGGAAACACCATATATTTT	CAWRDSDSSGNTIYF
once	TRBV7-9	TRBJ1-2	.	TGTGCCAGCAGCACCCCGGGACGTAGCATATCGGGCTACACCTTC	CASSTPGRSISGYTF
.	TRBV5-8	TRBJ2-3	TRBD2	TGTGCCAGCAGCTTGTCGGGAGGAGATACGCAGTATTTT	CASSLSGGDTQYF
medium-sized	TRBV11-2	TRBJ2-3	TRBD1	TGTGCCAGCAGCCAAAATCCTGCAGGGGGCTGGACAGATACGCAGTATTTT	CASSQNPAGGWTDTQYF
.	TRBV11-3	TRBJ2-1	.	TGTGCCAGCAGCTTAGAGGGCCAGGGGGGTTACAATGAGCAGTTCTTC	CASSLEGQGGYNEQFF
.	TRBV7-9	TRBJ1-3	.	TGTGCCAGCAGCTCACAGGGCTCTGGAAACACCATATATTTT	CASSSQGSGNTIYF
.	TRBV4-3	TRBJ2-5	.	TGCGCCAGCAGCCGAAGGGCCGGAGCGGACTACCAAGAGACCCAGTACTTC	CASSRRAGADYQETQYF
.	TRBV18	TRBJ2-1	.	TGTGCCAGCTCACCAAGTATTCGGGTGCGGTCGGACAATGAGCAGTTCTTC	CASSPSIRVRSDNEQFF
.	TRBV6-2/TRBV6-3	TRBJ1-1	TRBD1	TGTGCCAGCAGTGAGAACAGGGGTCTCCCCACTGAAGCTTTCTTT	CASSENRGLPTEAFF
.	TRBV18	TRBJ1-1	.	TGTGCCAGCTCACCGGGAGACCCAAGGTCATTCTTT	CASSPGDPRSFF
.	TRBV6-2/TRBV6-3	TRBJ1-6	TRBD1	TGTGCCAGCAGTTCGTCCGGGACAGGGAATAATTCACCCCTCCACTTT	CASSSSGTGNNSPLHF
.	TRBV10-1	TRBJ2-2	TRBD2	TGCGCCAGCAGTTCGGGGACTAGCAACACCGGGGAGCTGTTTTTT	CASSSGTSNTGELFF
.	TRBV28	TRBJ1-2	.	TGTGCCAGCAGTTTAGGGGTTCGTTCCAAGGGCTACACCTTC	CASSLGVRSKGYTF
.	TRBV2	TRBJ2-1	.	TGTGCCAGTGAGCAGCTATATGAGCAGTTCTTC	CASEQLYEQFF
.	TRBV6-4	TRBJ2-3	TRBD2	TGTGCCAGCAGTTCGACTAGCGGGGGCGGCACAGATACGCAGTATTTT	CASSSTSGGGTDTQYF
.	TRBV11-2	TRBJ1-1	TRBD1	TGTGCCAGCAAACAGGGGGTTGAAGCTTTCTTT	CASKQGVEAFF